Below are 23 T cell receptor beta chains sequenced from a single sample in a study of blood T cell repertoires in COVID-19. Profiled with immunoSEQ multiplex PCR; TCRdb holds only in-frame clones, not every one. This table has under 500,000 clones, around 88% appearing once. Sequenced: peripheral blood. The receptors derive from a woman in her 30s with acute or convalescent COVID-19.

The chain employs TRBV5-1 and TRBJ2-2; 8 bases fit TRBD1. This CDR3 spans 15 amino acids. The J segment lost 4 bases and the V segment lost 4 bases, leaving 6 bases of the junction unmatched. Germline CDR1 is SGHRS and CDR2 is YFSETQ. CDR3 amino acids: CASSNWDRFTGELFF. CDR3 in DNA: TGCGCCAGCAGCAACTGGGACAGGTTCACCGGGGAGCTGTTTTTT. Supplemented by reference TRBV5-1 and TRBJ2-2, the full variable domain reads KAGVTQTPRYLIKTRGQQVTLSCSPISGHRSVSWYQQTPGQGLQFLFEYFSETQRNKGNFPGRFSGRQFSNSRSEMNVSTLELGDSALYLCASSNWDRFTGELFFGEGSRLTVL.

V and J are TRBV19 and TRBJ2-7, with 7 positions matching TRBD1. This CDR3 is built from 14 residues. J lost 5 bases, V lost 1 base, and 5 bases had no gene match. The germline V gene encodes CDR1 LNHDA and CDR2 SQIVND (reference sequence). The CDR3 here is CASSIVEGADEQYF. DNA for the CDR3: TGTGCCAGTAGTATAGTAGAGGGGGCGGACGAGCAGTACTTC.

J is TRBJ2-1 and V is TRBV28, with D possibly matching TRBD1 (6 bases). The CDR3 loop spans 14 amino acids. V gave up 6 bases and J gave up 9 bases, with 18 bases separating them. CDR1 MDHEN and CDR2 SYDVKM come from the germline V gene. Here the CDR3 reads CASRDRLVSSEQFF. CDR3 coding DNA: TGTGCCAGCAGGGACAGACTGGTTAGTAGTGAGCAGTTCTTC.

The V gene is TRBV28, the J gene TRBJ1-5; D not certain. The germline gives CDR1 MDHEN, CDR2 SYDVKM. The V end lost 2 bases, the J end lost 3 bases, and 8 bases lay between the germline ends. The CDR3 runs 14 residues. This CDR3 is CASSLGQVNQPQHF. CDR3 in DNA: TGTGCCAGCAGTTTAGGGCAGGTCAATCAGCCCCAGCATTTT.

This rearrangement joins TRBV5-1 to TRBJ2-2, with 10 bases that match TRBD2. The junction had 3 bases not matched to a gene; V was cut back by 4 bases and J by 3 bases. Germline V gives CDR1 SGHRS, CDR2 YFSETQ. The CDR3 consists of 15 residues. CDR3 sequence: CASSLSGGDTGELFF. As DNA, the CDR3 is TGCGCCAGCAGCCTGAGCGGGGGGGACACCGGGGAGCTGTTTTTT.

CDR3 sequence (DNA): TGTGCCACCAGTGATCCCGGGAGTGAAAAACTGTTTTTT. Its protein is CATSDPGSEKLFF. This chain connects TRBV24-1 to TRBJ1-4, with D uncertain. Trimming shortened V by 3 bases and J by 7 bases, and 8 bases separated the two germline ends. Per the germline V gene, CDR1 is KGHDR and CDR2 is SFDVKD. The CDR3 spans 13 residues.

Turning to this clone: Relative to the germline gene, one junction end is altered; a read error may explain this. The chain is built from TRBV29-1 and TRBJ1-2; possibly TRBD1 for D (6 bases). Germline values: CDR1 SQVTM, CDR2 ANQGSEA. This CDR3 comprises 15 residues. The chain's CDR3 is CGVARPTGTNYGYTF. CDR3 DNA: TGCGGCGTTGCCCGCCCCACAGGGACCAACTATGGCTACACCTTC.

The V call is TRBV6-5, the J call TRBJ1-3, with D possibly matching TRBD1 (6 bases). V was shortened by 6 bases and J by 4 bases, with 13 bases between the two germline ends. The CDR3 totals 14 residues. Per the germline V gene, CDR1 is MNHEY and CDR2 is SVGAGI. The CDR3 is CASSQDRYGNTIYF. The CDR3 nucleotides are TGTGCCAGCAGCCAGGACAGATACGGAAACACCATATATTTT.

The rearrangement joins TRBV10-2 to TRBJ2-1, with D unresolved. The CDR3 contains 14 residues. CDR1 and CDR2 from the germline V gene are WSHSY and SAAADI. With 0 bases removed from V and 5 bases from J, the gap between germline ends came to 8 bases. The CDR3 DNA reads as TGCGCCAGCAGTGAGTCCTCTAAGCACAATGAGCAGTTCTTC. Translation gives CASSESSKHNEQFF.

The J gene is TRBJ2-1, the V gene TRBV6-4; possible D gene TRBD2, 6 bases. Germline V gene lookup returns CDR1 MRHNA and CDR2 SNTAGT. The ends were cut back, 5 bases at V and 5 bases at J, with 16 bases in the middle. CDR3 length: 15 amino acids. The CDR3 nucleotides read TGTGCCAGCAGTCCCGACGGAGGGACGCACAATGAGCAGTTCTTC. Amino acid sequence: CASSPDGGTHNEQFF.

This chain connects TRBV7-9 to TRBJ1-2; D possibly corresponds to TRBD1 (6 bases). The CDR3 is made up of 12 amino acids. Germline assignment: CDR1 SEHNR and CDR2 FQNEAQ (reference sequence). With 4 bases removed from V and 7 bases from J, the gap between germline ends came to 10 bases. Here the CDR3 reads CASSSIRGGYTF. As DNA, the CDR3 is TGTGCCAGCAGCTCGATCAGGGGTGGCTACACCTTC.

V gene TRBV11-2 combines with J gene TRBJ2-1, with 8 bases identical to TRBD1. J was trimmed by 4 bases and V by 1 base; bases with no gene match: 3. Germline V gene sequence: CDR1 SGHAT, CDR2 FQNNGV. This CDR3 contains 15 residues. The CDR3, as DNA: TGTGCCAGCAGCTTAGTGGACAGGGCTTACAATGAGCAGTTCTTC. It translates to CASSLVDRAYNEQFF. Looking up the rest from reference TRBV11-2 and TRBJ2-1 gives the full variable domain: EAGVAQSPRYKIIEKRQSVAFWCNPISGHATLYWYQQILGQGPKLLIQFQNNGVVDDSQLPKDRFSAERLKGVDSTLKIQPAKLEDSAVYLCASSLVDRAYNEQFFGPGTRLTVL.

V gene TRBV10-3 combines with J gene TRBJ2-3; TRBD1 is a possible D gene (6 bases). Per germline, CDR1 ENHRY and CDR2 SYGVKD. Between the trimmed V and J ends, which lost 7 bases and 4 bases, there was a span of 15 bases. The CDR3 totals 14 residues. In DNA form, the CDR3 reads TGTGCCATCATGGGGGTGGGGACACCAGATACGCAGTATTTT. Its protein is CAIMGVGTPDTQYF.

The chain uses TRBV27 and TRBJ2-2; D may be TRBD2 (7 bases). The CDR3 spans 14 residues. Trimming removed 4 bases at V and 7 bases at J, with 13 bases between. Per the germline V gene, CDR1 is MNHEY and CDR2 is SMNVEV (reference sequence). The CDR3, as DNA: TGTGCCAGCAGTTACCGGGGGGCGTACGGGGAGCTGTTTTTT. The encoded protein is CASSYRGAYGELFF.

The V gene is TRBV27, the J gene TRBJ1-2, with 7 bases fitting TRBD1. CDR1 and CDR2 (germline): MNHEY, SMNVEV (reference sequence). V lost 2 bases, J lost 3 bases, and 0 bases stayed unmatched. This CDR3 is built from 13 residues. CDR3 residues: CASSLDRDYGYTF. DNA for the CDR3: TGTGCCAGCAGTTTAGACAGGGACTATGGCTACACCTTC.

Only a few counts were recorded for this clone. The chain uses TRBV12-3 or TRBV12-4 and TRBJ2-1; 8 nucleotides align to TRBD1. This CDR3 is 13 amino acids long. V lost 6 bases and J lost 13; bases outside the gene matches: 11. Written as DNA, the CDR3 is TGTGCCAGCAGGAGACTGGGGACAGGTGGTCAGTTCTTC. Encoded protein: CASRRLGTGGQFF.

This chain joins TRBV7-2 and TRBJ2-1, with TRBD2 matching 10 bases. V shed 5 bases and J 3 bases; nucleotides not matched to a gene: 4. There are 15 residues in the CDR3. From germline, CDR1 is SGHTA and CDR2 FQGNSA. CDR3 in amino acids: CASSTGTSDYNEQFF. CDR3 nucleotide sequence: TGTGCCAGCAGCACCGGGACTAGCGACTACAATGAGCAGTTCTTC.

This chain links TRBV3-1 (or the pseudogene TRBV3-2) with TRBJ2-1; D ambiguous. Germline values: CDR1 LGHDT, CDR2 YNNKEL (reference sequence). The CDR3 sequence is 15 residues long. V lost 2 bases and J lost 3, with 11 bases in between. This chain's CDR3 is CASSQTEFNYNEQFF. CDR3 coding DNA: TGTGCCAGCAGCCAAACTGAGTTCAACTACAATGAGCAGTTCTTC.

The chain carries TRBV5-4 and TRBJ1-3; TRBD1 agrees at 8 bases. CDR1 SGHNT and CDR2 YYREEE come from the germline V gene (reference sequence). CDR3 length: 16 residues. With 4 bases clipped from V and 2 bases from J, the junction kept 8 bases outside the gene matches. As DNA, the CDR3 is TGTGCCAGCAGCCCCGGACAGGGAGGCCCTGGAAACACCATATATTTT. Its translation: CASSPGQGGPGNTIYF.

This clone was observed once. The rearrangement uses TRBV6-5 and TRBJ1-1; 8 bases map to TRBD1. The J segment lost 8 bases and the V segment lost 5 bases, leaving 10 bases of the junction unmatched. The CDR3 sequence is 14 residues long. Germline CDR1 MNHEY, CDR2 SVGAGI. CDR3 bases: TGTGCCAGCAGTACAGGGGGAGACTATAGGGAAGCTTTCTTT. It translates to CASSTGGDYREAFF.

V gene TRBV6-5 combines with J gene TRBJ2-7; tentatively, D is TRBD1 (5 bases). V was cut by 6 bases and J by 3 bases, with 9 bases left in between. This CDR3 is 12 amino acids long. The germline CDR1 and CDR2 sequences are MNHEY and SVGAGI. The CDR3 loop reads CASSPGLYEQYF. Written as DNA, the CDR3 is TGTGCCAGCAGCCCAGGGCTCTACGAGCAGTACTTC.

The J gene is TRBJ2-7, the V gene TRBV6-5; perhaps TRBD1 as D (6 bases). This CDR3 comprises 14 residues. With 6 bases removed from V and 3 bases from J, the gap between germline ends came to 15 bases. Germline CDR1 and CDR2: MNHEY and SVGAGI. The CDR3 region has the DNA TGTGCCAGCAGGATGACAGGATCCCACTACGAGCAGTACTTC. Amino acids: CASRMTGSHYEQYF.

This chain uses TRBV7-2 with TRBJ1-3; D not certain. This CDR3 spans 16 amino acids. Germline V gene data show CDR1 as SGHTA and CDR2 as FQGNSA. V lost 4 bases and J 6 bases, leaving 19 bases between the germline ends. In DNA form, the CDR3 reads TGTGCCAGCAGCTCCTCTCCGGCGGGAGGCGAAAACACCATATATTTT. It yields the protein CASSSSPAGGENTIYF.